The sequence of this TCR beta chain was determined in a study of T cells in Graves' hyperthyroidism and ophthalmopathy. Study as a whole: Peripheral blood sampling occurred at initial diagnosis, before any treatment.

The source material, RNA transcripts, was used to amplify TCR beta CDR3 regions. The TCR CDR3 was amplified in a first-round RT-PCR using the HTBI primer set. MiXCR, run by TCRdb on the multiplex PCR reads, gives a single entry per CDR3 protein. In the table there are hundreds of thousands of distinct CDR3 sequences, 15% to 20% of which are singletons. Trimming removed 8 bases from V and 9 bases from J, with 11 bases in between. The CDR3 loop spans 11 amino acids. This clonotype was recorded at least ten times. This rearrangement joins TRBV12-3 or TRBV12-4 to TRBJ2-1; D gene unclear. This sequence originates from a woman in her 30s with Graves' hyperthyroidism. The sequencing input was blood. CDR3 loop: CASGLYFEQFF. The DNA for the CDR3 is TGTGCCAGCGGTCTATATTTTGAGCAGTTCTTC.